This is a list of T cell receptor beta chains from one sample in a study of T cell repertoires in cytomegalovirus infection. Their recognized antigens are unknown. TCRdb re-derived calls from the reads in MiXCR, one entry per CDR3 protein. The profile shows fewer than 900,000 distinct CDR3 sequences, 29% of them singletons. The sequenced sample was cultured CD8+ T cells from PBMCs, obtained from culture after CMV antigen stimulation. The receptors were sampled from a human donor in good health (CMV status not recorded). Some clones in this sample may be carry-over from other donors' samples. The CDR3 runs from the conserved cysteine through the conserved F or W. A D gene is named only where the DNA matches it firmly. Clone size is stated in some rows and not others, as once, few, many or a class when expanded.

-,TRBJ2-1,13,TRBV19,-,CASSISRGNEQFF,TGTGCCAGTAGTATAAGTAGAGGGAATGAGCAGTTCTTC
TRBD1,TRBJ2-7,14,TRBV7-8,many,CASSARDRIYEQYF,TGTGCCAGCAGCGCCCGGGACAGGATCTACGAGCAGTACTTC
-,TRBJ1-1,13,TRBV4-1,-,CASSQDGQYEAFF,TGCGCCAGCAGCCAGGACGGACAGTACGAAGCTTTCTTT
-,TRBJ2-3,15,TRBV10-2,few,CASSELRVMGDTQYF,TGCGCCAGCAGTGAGTTAAGGGTCATGGGAGATACGCAGTATTTT
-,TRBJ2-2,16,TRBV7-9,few,CASSSVLRESTGELFF,TGTGCCAGCAGCTCAGTCCTCCGGGAAAGCACCGGGGAGCTGTTTTTT
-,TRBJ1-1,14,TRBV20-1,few,CSAQEIAQNTEAFF,TGCAGTGCTCAGGAGATAGCCCAGAACACTGAAGCTTTCTTT
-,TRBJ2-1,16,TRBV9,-,CASSPDDAESYNEQFF,TGTGCCAGCAGCCCAGACGACGCGGAGTCCTACAATGAGCAGTTCTTC
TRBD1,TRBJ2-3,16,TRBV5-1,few,CASSTRTGRSQDTQYF,TGCGCCAGCAGCACACGGACAGGCAGATCACAAGATACGCAGTATTTT
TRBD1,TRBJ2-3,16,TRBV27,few,CASSFLGQGAGDTQYF,TGTGCCAGCAGTTTCTTGGGACAGGGGGCAGGGGATACGCAGTATTTT
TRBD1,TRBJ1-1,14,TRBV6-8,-,CASSPDRGLDEAFF,TGTGCCAGCAGTCCCGACAGGGGGTTGGATGAAGCTTTCTTT
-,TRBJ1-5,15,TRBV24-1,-,CATSDSQGTNQPQHF,TGTGCCACCAGTGATTCTCAGGGGACAAATCAGCCCCAGCATTTT
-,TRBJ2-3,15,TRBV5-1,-,CASSLARGGLDTQYF,TGCGCCAGCAGCCTCGCGAGGGGGGGCCTGGATACGCAGTATTTT
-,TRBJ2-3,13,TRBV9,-,CASRAAGDDTQYF,TGTGCCAGCAGGGCAGCCGGGGACGATACGCAGTATTTT
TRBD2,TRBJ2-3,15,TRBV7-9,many,CASSPRDYRTDTQYF,TGTGCCAGCAGCCCCCGGGACTATCGCACAGATACGCAGTATTTT
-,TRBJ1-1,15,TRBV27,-,CASSSLGGLVTEAFF,TGTGCCAGCAGCTCCTTGGGGGGGCTGGTCACTGAAGCTTTCTTT
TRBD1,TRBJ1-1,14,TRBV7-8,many,CASSMDREFTEAFF,TGTGCCAGCAGCATGGACAGGGAATTCACTGAAGCTTTCTTT
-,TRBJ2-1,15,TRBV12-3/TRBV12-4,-,CASGSGGGIENEQFF,TGTGCCAGCGGCTCGGGGGGCGGCATTGAAAATGAGCAGTTCTTC
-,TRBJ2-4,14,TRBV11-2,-,CASSLGYNKNIQYF,TGTGCCAGCAGCTTGGGATACAACAAAAACATTCAGTACTTC
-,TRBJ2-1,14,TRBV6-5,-,CASSYSISPDEQFF,TGTGCCAGCAGTTACTCGATTTCCCCCGATGAGCAGTTCTTC
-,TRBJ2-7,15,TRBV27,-,CASSATGISYYEQYF,TGTGCCAGCAGTGCTACAGGAATTTCTTACTACGAGCAGTACTTC
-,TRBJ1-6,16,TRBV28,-,CASRRTQRSYNSPLHF,TGTGCCAGCAGACGGACACAGAGATCCTATAATTCACCCCTCCACTTT
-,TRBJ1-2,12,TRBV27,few,CASFSRLYGYTF,TGTGCCAGCTTTTCCCGACTTTATGGCTACACCTTC
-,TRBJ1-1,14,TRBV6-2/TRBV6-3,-,CASSYSGGSAEAFF,TGTGCCAGCAGTTACTCGGGAGGGAGCGCTGAAGCTTTCTTT
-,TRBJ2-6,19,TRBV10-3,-,CAISERDRQFSSGANVLTF,TGTGCCATCAGCGAGAGAGACAGACAGTTCTCCTCTGGGGCCAACGTCCTGACTTTC
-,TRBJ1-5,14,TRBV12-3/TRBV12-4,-,CASSGDSLNQPQHF,TGTGCCAGCAGTGGGGATTCCCTCAATCAGCCCCAGCATTTT
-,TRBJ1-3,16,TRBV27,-,CASSSLTANSGNTIYF,TGTGCCAGCAGTTCCTTGACGGCGAACTCTGGAAACACCATATATTTT
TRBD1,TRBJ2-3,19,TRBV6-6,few,CASSSISLRGLNPTDTQYF,TGTGCCAGCAGTTCGATTTCTCTCAGGGGGCTAAACCCCACAGATACGCAGTATTTT
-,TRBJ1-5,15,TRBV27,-,CASSLSYSPNQPQHF,TGTGCCAGCAGTTTATCGTACTCTCCCAATCAGCCCCAGCATTTT
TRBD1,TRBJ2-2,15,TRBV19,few,CASRGQGADTGELFF,TGTGCCAGTAGAGGACAGGGGGCAGACACCGGGGAGCTGTTTTTT
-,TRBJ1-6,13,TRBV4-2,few,CASSQDLTKALHF,TGTGCCAGCAGCCAAGATCTAACGAAGGCCCTCCACTTT
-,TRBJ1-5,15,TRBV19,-,CASINRAGENQPQHF,TGTGCCAGTATTAACAGGGCCGGAGAAAATCAGCCCCAGCATTTT
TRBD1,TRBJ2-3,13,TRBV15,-,CATRLQGENTQYF,TGTGCCACCAGGTTACAGGGGGAGAATACGCAGTATTTT
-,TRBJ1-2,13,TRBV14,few,CASSQVPGDELTF,TGTGCCAGCAGCCAAGTCCCAGGGGATGAGCTCACCTTC
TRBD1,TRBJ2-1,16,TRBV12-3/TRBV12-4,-,CASSLGTGGFNNEQFF,TGTGCCAGCAGTTTAGGGACAGGGGGTTTTAACAATGAGCAGTTCTTC
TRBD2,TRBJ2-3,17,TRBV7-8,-,CASSPGTSGRSTDTQYF,TGTGCCAGCAGTCCCGGGACTAGCGGGAGAAGCACAGATACGCAGTATTTT
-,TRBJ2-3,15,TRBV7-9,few,CASSSWRVGTDTQYF,TGTGCCAGCAGCTCTTGGAGGGTGGGCACAGATACGCAGTATTTT
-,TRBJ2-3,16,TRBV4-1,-,CASSHPQARSTDTQYF,TGCGCCAGCAGCCACCCACAAGCTAGGAGCACAGATACGCAGTATTTT